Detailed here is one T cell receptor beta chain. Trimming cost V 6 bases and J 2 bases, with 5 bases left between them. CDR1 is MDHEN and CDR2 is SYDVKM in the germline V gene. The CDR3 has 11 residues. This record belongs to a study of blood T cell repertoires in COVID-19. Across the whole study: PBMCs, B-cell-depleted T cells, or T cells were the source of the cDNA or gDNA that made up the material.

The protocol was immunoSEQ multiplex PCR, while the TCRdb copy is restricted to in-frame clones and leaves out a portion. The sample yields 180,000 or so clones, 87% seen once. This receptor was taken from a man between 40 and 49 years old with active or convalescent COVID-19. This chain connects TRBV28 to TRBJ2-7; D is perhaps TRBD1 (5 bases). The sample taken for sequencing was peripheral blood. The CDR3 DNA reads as TGTGCCAGCAGAGGGGCCTACGAGCAGTACTTC. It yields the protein CASRGAYEQYF.